These 10 T cell receptor beta chains were all obtained from the same sample, sequenced in a study of blood T cell repertoires in COVID-19. Repertoires were generated with immunoSEQ multiplex PCR, while TCRdb's copy carries only in-frame clones and drops some. The sample yields over 120,000 clones, 80% to 90% seen once. The source material was peripheral blood. The receptors were sampled from a woman in her forties or fifties with active or convalescent COVID-19.

This chain connects TRBV30 to TRBJ1-1, with TRBD1 as a possible D gene (6 bases). There are 13 residues in the CDR3. Germline CDR1 is GTSNPN and CDR2 is SVGIG (reference sequence). Trimming removed 0 bases at V and 5 bases at J, with 10 bases between. The CDR3 DNA reads as TGTGCCTGGAGTGTAGAAAGGGGGACTGAAGCTTTCTTT. Translated: CAWSVERGTEAFF.

This sequence joins TRBV19 and TRBJ2-1, with 7 bases lining up with TRBD1. The V and J ends lost 9 bases and 10 bases, in that order; junction bases with no gene match: 9. CDR3 size: 12 residues. The germline CDR1 and CDR2 sequences are LNHDA and SQIVND (reference sequence). The CDR3 region has the DNA TGTGCCAGCGGCAGAGACAGGGTAGAGCAGTTCTTC. It encodes CASGRDRVEQFF. Variable domain in full (rest from reference TRBV19 and TRBJ2-1): DGGITQSPKYLFRKEGQNVTLSCEQNLNHDAMYWYRQDPGQGLRLIYYSQIVNDFQKGDIAEGYSVSREKKESFPLTVTSAQKNPTAFYLCASGRDRVEQFFGPGTRLTVL.

The chain links TRBV6-6 to TRBJ2-3; TRBD1 matches at 7 bases. The CDR3 consists of 15 residues. With 5 bases clipped from V and 3 bases from J, the junction kept 8 bases outside the gene matches. Germline V gives CDR1 MNHNY, CDR2 SVGAGI (reference sequence). CDR3 loop: CASSHRGAWTDTQYF. CDR3 nucleotides: TGTGCCAGCAGTCACAGGGGCGCGTGGACAGATACGCAGTATTTT.

This rearrangement joins TRBV4-3 to TRBJ1-2, with 11 bases that match TRBD1. The CDR3 extends over 16 amino acids. Germline V lookup: CDR1 LGHNA, CDR2 YSLEER. The trim removed 0 bases at V and 7 bases at J, leaving 7 bases unmatched. The CDR3 protein is CASSQDGDRGMGGYTF. CDR3 DNA sequence: TGCGCCAGCAGCCAAGACGGGGACAGGGGGATGGGTGGCTACACCTTC.

The chain couples TRBV5-4 to TRBJ2-7, with 8 nucleotides matching TRBD2. The V gene's germline CDR1 is SGHNT and CDR2 YYREEE (reference sequence). CDR3 length: 15 residues. V trimming: 0 bases; J trimming: 5 bases; junction bases outside the gene matches: 7. CDR3 DNA: TGTGCCAGCAGCTTGGAGGTTAGCGGGGTCCACGAGCAGTACTTC. Translated: CASSLEVSGVHEQYF.

This rearrangement joins TRBV5-1 to TRBJ1-1; TRBD1 aligns across 11 bases. Germline V gives CDR1 SGHRS, CDR2 YFSETQ. The CDR3 totals 20 residues. J lost 3 bases, V lost 4 bases, and 20 bases had no gene match. CDR3 in DNA: TGCGCCAGCAGCCCTGATCTTGAGGACAGGGGGCCGGAGGTAGACACTGAAGCTTTCTTT. This translates into CASSPDLEDRGPEVDTEAFF.

This clone was observed once. The chain couples TRBV24-1 to TRBJ2-1; TRBD1 matches at 7 bases. CDR3 length: 14 residues. The J segment lost 0 bases and the V segment lost 6 bases, leaving 1 base of the junction unmatched. Germline-derived CDR1 and CDR2 are KGHDR and SFDVKD. This CDR3 reads CATSTGVSYNEQFF. The CDR3 DNA is TGTGCCACCAGTACAGGGGTCTCCTACAATGAGCAGTTCTTC.

V is TRBV9 and J is TRBJ1-1, with 7 bases matching TRBD1. This CDR3 region has 15 residues. Germline CDR1 reads SGDLS; CDR2 reads YYNGEE. The V gene end was trimmed by 3 bases and the J gene end by 4 bases; junction bases not matched to a gene: 9. CDR3 sequence reads: CASSARQGKGTEAFF. In DNA form, the CDR3 reads TGTGCCAGCAGCGCGCGACAGGGCAAGGGCACTGAAGCTTTCTTT.

This clone was counted once. The V and J genes are TRBV19 and TRBJ2-1; the D gene is possibly TRBD2 (6 bases). This CDR3 is 14 amino acids long. Germline lookup yields CDR1 LNHDA and CDR2 SQIVND (reference sequence). The V and J ends lost 11 bases and 7 bases respectively, with 21 bases between them. The CDR3 sequence is CAYETLSGGNEQFF. CDR3 coding DNA: TGTGCCTACGAGACCCTCTCTGGGGGGAATGAGCAGTTCTTC.

J is TRBJ2-7 and V is TRBV6-6; tentative D call: TRBD1 (6 bases). V lost 5 bases, J lost 4 bases, and 15 bases lay in between. There are 14 residues in the CDR3. Germline loops: CDR1 MNHNY, CDR2 SVGAGI (reference sequence). CDR3 region: CASSIPATGYEQYF. The CDR3 DNA follows: TGTGCCAGCAGTATACCTGCGACAGGTTACGAGCAGTACTTC.